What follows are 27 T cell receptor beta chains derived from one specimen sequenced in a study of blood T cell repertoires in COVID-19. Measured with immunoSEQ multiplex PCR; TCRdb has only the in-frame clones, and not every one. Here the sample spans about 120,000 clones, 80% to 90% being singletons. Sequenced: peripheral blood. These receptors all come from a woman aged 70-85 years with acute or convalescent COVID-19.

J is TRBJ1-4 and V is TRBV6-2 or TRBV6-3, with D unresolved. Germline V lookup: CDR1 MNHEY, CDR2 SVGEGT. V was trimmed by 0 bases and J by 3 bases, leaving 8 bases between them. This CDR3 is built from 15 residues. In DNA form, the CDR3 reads TGTGCCAGCAGTTACTCGGGCAGCTCTAATGAAAAACTGTTTTTT. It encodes CASSYSGSSNEKLFF.

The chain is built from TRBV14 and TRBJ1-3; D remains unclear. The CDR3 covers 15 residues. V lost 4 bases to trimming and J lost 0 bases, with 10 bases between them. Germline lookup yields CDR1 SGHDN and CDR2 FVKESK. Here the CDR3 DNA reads TGTGCCAGCAGCCGAGGGTTTCTCTCTGGAAACACCATATATTTT. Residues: CASSRGFLSGNTIYF. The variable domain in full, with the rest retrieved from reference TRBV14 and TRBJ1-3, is EAGVTQFPSHSVIEKGQTVTLRCDPISGHDNLYWYRRVMGKEIKFLLHFVKESKQDESGMPNNRFLAERTGGTYSTLKVQPAELEDSGVYFCASSRGFLSGNTIYFGEGSWLTVV.

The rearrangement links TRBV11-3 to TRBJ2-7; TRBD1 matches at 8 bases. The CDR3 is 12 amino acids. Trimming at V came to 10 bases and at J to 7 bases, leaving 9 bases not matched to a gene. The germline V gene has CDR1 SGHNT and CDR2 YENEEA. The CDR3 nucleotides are TGTGCCATCTGGGACAGGATTGAAGAGCAGTACTTC. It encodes CAIWDRIEEQYF.

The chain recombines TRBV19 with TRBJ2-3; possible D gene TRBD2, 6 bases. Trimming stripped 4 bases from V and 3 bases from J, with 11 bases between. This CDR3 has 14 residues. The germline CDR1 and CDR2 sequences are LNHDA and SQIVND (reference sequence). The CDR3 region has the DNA TGTGCCAGTAGTAGGGGACTCAGGACAGATACGCAGTATTTT. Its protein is CASSRGLRTDTQYF.

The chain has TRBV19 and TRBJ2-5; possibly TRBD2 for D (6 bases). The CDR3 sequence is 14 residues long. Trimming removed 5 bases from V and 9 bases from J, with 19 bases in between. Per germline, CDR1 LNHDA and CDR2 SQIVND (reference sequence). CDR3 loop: CASSGGTFSISQYF. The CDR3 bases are TGTGCCAGTAGTGGGGGGACCTTTTCGATCTCCCAGTACTTC.

CDR3: CASSWGGRSVETQYF. DNA of the CDR3: TGTGCCAGCTCCTGGGGGGGTCGATCGGTAGAGACCCAGTACTTC. The J gene is TRBJ2-5, the V gene TRBV6-6; 7 bases are a match to TRBD2. Germline lookup yields CDR1 MNHNY and CDR2 SVGAGI (reference sequence). Losses at the gene ends were 8 bases for V and 4 bases for J; bases not matched to a gene: 13. There are 15 residues in the CDR3.

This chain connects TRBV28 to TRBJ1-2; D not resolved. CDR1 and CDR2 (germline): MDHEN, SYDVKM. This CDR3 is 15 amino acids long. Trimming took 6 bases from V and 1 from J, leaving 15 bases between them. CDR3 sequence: CASRSSAGVNYGYTF. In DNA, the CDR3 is TGTGCCAGCAGGTCCTCGGCGGGCGTTAACTATGGCTACACCTTC.

This CDR3 is CSVAAGTADTEAFF. The CDR3 nucleotides read TGCAGCGTTGCCGCCGGTACCGCTGACACTGAAGCTTTCTTT. V gene TRBV29-1 combines with J gene TRBJ1-1; no reliable D call. Trimming shortened V by 4 bases and J by 3 bases, and 15 bases separated the two germline ends. This CDR3 comprises 14 residues. The germline V gene encodes CDR1 SQVTM and CDR2 ANQGSEA.

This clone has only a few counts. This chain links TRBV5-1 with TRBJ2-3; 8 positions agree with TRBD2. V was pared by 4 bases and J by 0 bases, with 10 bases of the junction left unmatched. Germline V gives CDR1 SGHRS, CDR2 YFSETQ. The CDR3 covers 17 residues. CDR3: CASSPTGGTASTDTQYF. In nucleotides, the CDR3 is TGCGCCAGCAGCCCGACGGGAGGGACGGCTAGCACAGATACGCAGTATTTT.

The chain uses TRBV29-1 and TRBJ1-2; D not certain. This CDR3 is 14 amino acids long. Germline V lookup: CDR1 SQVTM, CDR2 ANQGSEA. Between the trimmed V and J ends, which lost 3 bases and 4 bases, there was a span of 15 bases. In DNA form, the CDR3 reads TGCAGCGTTGAGGACCTCTTAGGGAGCTATGGCTACACCTTC. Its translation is CSVEDLLGSYGYTF.

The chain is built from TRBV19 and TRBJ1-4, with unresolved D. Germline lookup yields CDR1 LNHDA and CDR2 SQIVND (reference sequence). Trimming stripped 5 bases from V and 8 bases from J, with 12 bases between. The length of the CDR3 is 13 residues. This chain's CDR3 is CASSRSVREKLFF. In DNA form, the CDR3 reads TGTGCCAGTAGTCGTTCGGTGCGGGAAAAACTGTTTTTT.

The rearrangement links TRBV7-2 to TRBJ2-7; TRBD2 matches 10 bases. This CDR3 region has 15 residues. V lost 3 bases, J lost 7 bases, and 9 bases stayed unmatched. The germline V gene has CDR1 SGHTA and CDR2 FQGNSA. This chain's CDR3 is CASSFWTSGGGEQYF. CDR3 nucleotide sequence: TGTGCCAGCAGCTTCTGGACTAGCGGAGGTGGGGAGCAGTACTTC.

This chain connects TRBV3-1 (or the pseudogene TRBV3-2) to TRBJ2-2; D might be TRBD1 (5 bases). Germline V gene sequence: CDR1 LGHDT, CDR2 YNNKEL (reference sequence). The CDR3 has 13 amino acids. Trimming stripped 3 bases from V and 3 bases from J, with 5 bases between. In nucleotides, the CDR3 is TGTGCCAGCAGCCAGGGGCACACCGGGGAGCTGTTTTTT. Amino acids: CASSQGHTGELFF.

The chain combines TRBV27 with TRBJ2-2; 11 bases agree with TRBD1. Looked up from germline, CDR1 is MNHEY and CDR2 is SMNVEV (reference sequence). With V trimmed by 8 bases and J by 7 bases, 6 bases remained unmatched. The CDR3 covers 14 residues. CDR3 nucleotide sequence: TGTGCCAGCTATGGACAGGGGGCGAACGGGGAGCTGTTTTTT. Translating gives CASYGQGANGELFF.

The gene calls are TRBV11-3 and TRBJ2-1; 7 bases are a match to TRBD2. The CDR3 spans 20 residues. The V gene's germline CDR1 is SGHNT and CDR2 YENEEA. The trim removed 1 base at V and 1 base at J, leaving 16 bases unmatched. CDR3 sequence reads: CASSLGRGRQGGVSYNEQFF. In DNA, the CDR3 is TGTGCCAGCAGCTTAGGCCGGGGTAGGCAGGGAGGGGTATCCTACAATGAGCAGTTCTTC.

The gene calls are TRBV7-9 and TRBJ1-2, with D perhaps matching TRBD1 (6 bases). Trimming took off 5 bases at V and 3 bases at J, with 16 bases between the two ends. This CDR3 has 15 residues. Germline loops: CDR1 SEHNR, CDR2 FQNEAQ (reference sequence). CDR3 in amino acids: CASSLSARTDYGYTF. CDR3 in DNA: TGTGCCAGCAGCCTATCCGCCCGGACAGACTATGGCTACACCTTC.

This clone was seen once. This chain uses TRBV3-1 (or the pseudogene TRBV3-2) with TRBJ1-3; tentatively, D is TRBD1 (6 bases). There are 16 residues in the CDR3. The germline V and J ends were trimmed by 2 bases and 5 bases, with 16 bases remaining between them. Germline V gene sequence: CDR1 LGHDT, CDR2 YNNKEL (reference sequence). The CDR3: CASSQQSMDSRNTIYF. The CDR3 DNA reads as TGTGCCAGCAGCCAACAATCTATGGACAGTAGAAACACCATATATTTT.

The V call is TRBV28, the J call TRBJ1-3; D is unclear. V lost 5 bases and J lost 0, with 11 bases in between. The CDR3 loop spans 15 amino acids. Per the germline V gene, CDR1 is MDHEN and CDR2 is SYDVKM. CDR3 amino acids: CASSTTSFSGNTIYF. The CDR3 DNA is TGTGCCAGCAGTACAACGTCCTTCTCTGGAAACACCATATATTTT.

The DNA for the CDR3 is TGTGCCAGCAGCGGACAGGGCTACGAGCAGTACTTC. Translated: CASSGQGYEQYF. V and J are TRBV9 and TRBJ2-7, with 7 bases that match TRBD1. CDR3 length: 12 residues. V gave up 3 bases and J gave up 3 bases; unmatched junction bases: 0. The V gene's germline CDR1 is SGDLS and CDR2 YYNGEE.

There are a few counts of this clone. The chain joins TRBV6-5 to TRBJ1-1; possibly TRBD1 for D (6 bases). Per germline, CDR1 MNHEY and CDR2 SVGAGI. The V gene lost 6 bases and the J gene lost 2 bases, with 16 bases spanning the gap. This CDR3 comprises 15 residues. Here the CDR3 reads CASRQEGGANTEAFF. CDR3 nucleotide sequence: TGTGCCAGCAGACAGGAGGGGGGGGCAAACACTGAAGCTTTCTTT.

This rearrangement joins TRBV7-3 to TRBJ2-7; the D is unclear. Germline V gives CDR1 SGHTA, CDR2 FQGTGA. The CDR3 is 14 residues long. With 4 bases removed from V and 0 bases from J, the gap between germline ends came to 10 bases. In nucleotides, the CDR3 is TGTGCCAGCAGCTACAGACACGACTCCTACGAGCAGTACTTC. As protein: CASSYRHDSYEQYF.

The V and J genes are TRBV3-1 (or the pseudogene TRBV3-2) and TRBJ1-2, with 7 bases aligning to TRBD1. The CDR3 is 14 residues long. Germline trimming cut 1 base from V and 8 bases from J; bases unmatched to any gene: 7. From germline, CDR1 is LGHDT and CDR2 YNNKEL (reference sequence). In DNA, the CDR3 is TGTGCCAGCAGCCAAGCGGTAGGACAGGTCGGCTACACCTTC. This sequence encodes CASSQAVGQVGYTF.

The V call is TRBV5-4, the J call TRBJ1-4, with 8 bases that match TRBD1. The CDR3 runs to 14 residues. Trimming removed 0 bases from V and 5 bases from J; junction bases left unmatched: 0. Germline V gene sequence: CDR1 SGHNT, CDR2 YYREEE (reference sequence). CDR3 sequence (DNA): TGTGCCAGCAGCTTGGACAGGGGGAATGAAAAACTGTTTTTT. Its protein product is CASSLDRGNEKLFF.

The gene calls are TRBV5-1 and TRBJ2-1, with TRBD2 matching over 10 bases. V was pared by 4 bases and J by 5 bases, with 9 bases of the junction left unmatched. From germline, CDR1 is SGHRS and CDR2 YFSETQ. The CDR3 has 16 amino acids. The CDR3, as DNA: TGCGCCAGCAGCCGGGAAGTAGCGGGGGGCCACAATGAGCAGTTCTTC. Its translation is CASSREVAGGHNEQFF.

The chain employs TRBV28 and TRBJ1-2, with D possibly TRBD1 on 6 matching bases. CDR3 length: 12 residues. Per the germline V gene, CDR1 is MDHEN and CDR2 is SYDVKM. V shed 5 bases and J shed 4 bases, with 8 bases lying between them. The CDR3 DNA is TGTGCCAGCAGTGCGACAGGCTATGGCTACACCTTC. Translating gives CASSATGYGYTF.

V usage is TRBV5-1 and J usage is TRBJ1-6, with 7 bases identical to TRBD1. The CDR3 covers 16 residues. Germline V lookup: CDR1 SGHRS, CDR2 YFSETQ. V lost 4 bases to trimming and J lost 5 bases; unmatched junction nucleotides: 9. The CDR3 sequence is CASSIVGQPDNSPLHF. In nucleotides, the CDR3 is TGCGCCAGCAGCATAGTGGGACAGCCAGATAATTCACCCCTCCACTTT.

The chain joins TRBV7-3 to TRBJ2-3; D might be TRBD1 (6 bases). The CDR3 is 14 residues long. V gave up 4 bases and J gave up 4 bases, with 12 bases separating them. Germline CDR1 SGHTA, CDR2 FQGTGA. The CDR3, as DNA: TGTGCCAGCAGCTGGGGGCAGGGGTCAGATACGCAGTATTTT. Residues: CASSWGQGSDTQYF.